This entry features one TCR beta chain sequence. Its antigen is not known. The sample belongs to a study of OX40 agonist ivuxolimab in advanced cancers. Whole-study findings and limits: In the 0.1 to 3.0 mg/kg range, CD4+ and CD8+ blood T cells had expanded clonally by week 6. The specificity for antigen of the expanded peripheral T cells was not determined. Nonresponders included some who also had low normalized T-cell clonal expansion.

Blood got drawn at baseline, again on cycle 4 day 1, and then on cycle 7 day 1. Germline V CDR1 and CDR2: SGHRS, YFSETQ. With V trimmed by 4 bases and J by 0 bases, 10 bases remained unmatched. There are 17 residues in the CDR3. Assay: immunoSEQ multiplex PCR; the TCRdb copy retains only in-frame clones and omits some. The table shows 71,000 or so clones, with about 81% occurring only once. Material: CD4+ or CD8+ T cells sorted from blood, obtained in a trial of the OX40 agonist ivuxolimab. V and J are TRBV5-1 and TRBJ2-7, with TRBD1 matching 10 bases. This TCR was sampled from an adult with an advanced solid tumor such as melanoma, head and neck, liver or kidney cancer. This chain's CDR3 is CASSRDRGASYSYEQYF. The CDR3 DNA sequence: TGCGCCAGCAGCCGGGACAGGGGCGCATCCTACTCCTACGAGCAGTACTTC. The full variable domain, rest sourced from reference TRBV5-1 and TRBJ2-7, is KAGVTQTPRYLIKTRGQQVTLSCSPISGHRSVSWYQQTPGQGLQFLFEYFSETQRNKGNFPGRFSGRQFSNSRSEMNVSTLELGDSALYLCASSRDRGASYSYEQYFGPGTRLTVT.